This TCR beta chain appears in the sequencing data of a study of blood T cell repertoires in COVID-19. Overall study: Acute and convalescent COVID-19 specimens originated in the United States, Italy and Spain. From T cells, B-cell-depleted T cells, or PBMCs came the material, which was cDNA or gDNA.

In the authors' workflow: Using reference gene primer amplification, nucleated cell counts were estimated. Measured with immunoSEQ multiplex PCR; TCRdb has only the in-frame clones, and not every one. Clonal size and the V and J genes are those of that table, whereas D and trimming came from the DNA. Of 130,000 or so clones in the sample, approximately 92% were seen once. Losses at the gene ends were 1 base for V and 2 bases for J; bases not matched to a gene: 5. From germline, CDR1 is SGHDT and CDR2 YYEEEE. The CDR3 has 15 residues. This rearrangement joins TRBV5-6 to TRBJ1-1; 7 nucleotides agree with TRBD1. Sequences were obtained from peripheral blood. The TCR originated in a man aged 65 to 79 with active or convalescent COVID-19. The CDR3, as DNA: TGTGCCAGCAGCTTGTTGACAGGGATCAACACTGAAGCTTTCTTT. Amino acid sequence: CASSLLTGINTEAFF.